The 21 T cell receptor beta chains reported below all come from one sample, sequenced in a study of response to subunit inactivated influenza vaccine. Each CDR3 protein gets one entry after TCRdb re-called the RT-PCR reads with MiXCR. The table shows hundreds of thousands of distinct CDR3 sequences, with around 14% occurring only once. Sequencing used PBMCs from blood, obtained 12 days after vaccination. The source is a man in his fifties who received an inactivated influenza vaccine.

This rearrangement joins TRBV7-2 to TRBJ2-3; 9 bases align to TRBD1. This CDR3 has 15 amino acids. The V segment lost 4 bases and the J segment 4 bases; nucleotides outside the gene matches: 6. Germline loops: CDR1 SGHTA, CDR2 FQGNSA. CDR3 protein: CASSSITGGPDTQYF. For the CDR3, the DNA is TGTGCCAGCAGCTCTATAACAGGGGGCCCAGATACGCAGTATTTT.

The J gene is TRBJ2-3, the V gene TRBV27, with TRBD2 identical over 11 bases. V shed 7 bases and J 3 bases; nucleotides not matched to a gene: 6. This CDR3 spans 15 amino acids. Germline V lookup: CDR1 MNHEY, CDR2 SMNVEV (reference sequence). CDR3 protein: CASTPRLAGTDTQYF. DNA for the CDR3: TGTGCCAGCACCCCGAGACTAGCGGGGACAGATACGCAGTATTTT.

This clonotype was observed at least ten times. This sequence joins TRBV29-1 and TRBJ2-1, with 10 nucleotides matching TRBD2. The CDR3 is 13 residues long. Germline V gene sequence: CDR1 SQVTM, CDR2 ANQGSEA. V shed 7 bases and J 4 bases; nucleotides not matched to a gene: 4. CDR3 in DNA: TGCAGCGCCTTGACTAGCGGGTACAATGAGCAGTTCTTC. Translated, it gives CSALTSGYNEQFF.

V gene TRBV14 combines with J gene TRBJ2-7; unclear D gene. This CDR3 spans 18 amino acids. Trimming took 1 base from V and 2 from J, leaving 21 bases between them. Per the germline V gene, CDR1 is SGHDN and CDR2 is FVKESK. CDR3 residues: CASSQGPSPKAYTYEQYF. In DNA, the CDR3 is TGTGCCAGCAGCCAAGGCCCGAGTCCGAAGGCTTACACCTACGAGCAGTACTTC.

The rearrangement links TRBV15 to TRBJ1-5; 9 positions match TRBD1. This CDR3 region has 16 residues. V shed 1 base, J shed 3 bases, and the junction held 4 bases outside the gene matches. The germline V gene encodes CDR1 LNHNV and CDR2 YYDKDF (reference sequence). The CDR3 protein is CATSRGTGEFNQPQHF. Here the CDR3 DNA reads TGTGCCACCAGCAGAGGGACAGGGGAGTTCAATCAGCCCCAGCATTTT.

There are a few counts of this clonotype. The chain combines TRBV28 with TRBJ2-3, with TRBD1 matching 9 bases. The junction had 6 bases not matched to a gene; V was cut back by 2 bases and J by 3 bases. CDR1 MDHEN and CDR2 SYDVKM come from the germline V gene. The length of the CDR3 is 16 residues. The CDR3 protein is CASSLARGTGTDTQYF. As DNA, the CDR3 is TGTGCCAGCAGTTTAGCCCGCGGGACAGGGACAGATACGCAGTATTTT.

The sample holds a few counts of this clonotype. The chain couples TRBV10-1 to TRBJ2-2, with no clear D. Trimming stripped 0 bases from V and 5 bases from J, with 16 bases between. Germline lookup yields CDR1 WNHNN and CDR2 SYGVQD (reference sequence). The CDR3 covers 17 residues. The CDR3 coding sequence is TGCGCCAGCAGTGAGTCGACGGGCAGCCCGAGGACCGGGGAGCTGTTTTTT. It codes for CASSESTGSPRTGELFF.

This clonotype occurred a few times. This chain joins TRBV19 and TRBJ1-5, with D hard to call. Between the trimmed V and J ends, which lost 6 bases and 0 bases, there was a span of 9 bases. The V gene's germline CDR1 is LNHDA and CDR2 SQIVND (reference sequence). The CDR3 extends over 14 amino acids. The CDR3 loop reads CASRTGNSNQPQHF. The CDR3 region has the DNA TGTGCCAGTAGGACCGGAAATAGCAATCAGCCCCAGCATTTT.

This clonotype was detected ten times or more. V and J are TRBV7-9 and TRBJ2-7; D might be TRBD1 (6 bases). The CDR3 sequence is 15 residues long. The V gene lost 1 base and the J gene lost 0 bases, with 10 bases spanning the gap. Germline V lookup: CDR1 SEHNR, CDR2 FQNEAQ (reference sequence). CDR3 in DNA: TGTGCCAGCAGCTTAGATCCGGACAGCTCCTACGAGCAGTACTTC. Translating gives CASSLDPDSSYEQYF.

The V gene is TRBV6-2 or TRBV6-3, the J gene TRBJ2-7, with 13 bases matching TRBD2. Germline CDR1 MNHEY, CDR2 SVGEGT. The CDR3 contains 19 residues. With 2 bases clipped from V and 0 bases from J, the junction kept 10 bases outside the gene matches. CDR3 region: CASSYTSGTSGEYSYEQYF. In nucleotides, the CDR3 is TGTGCCAGCAGTTACACATCCGGGACTAGCGGGGAATACTCCTACGAGCAGTACTTC.

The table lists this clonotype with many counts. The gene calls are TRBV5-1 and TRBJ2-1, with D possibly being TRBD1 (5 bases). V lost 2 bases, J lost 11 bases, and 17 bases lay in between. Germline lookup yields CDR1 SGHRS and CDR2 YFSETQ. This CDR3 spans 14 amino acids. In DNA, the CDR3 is TGCGCCAGCAGCTTTAACCCGGATCGACAGCAGCAGTTCTTC. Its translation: CASSFNPDRQQQFF.

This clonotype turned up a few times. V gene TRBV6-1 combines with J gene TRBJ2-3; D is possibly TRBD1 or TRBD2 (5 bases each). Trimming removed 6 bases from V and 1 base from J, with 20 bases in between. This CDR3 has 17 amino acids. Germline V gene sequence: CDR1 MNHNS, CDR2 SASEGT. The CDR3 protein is CASRRRADNVRTDTQYF. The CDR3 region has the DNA TGTGCCAGCAGGAGACGAGCGGACAACGTCCGCACAGATACGCAGTATTTT.

CDR3 amino acids: CASSLASAANTEAFF. The CDR3 DNA follows: TGTGCCAGCAGCTTAGCTTCAGCCGCGAACACTGAAGCTTTCTTT. This sequence joins TRBV7-2 and TRBJ1-1, with D unclear. CDR3 length: 15 amino acids. Germline V gene sequence: CDR1 SGHTA, CDR2 FQGNSA. Trimming left V 0 bases short and J 1 base short, with 9 bases between.

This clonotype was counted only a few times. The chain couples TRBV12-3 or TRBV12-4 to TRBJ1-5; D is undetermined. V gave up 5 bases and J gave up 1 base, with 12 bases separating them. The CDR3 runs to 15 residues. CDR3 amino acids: CASSPSRWSNQPQHF. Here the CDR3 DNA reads TGTGCCAGCAGTCCGTCAAGGTGGAGCAATCAGCCCCAGCATTTT.

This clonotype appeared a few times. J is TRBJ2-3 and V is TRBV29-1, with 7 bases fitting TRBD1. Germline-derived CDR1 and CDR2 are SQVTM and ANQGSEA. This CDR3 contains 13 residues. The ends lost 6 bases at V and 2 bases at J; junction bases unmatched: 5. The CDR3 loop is CSVADRVTDTQYF. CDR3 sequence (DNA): TGCAGCGTAGCCGACAGGGTCACAGATACGCAGTATTTT.

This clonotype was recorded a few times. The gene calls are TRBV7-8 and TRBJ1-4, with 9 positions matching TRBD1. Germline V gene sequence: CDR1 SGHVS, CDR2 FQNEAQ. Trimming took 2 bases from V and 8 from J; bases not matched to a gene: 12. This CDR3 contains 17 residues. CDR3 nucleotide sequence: TGTGCCAGCAGCTTATGGGTACCGGGACAGGGAGAAGAAAAACTGTTTTTT. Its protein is CASSLWVPGQGEEKLFF.

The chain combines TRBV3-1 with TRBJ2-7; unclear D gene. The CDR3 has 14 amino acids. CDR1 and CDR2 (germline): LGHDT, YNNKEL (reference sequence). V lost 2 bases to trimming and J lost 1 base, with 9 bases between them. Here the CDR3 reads CASSQKWQSYEQYF. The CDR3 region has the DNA TGTGCCAGCAGCCAAAAATGGCAGTCCTACGAGCAGTACTTC.

The DNA for the CDR3 is TGCGCCAGCAGCTCGAGCCACCTCCCCGATGGATCGAACACCGGGGAGCTGTTTTTT. Its translation: CASSSSHLPDGSNTGELFF. The chain joins TRBV5-1 to TRBJ2-2; D not resolved. V was trimmed by 3 bases and J by 0 bases, leaving 21 bases between them. This CDR3 has 19 amino acids. Germline CDR1 and CDR2: SGHRS and YFSETQ.

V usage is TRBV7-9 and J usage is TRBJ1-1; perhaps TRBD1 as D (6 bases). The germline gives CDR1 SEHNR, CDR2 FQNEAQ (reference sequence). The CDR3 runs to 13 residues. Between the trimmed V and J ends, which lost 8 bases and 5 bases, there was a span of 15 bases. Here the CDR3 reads CASGRGDRTEAFF. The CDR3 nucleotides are TGTGCCAGCGGTAGGGGGGATCGAACTGAAGCTTTCTTT.

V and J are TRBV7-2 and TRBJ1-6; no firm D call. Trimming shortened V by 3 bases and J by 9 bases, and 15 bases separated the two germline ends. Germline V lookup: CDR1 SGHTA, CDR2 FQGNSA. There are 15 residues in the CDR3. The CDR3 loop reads CASSLETYRRSPLHF. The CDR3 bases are TGTGCCAGCAGCTTGGAGACCTACCGTCGTTCACCCCTCCACTTT. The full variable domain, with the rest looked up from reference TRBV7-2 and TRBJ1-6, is GAGVSQSPSNKVTEKGKDVELRCDPISGHTALYWYRQSLGQGLEFLIYFQGNSAPDKSGLPSDRFSAERTGGSVSTLTIQRTQQEDSAVYLCASSLETYRRSPLHFGNGTRLTVT.

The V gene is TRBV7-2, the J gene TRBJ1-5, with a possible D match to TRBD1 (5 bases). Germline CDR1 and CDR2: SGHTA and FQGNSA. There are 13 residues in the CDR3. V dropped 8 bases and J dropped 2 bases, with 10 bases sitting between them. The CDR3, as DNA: TGTGCCAGCGGGGACGGGCGCAATCAGCCCCAGCATTTT. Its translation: CASGDGRNQPQHF. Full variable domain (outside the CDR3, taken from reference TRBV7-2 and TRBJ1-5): GAGVSQSPSNKVTEKGKDVELRCDPISGHTALYWYRQSLGQGLEFLIYFQGNSAPDKSGLPSDRFSAERTGGSVSTLTIQRTQQEDSAVYLCASGDGRNQPQHFGDGTRLSIL.